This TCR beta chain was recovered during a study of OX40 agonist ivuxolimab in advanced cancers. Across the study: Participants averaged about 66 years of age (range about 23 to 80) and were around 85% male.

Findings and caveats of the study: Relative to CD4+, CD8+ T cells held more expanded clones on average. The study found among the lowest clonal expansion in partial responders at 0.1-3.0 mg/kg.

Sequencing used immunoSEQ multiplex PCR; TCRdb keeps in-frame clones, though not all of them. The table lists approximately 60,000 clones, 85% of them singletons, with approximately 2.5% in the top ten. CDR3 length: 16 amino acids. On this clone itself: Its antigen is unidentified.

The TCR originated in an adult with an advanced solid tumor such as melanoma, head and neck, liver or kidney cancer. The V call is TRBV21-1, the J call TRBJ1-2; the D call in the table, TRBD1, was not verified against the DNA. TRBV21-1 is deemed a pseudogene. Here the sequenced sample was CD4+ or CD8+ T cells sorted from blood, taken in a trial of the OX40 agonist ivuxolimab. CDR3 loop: CASSKFWQGKDYGYTF. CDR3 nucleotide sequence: TGTGCCAGCAGCAAATTTTGGCAGGGGAAAGACTATGGCTACACCTTC.